This entry lists 22 T cell receptor beta chains sequenced from one sample in a study of T cell responses to AZD1222 COVID-19 vaccine. Method: immunoSEQ multiplex PCR; TCRdb's copy keeps in-frame clones and lacks some. The sample records 150,000 to 200,000 clones, approximately 86% being singletons. The sequencing here drew on peripheral blood, taken on day 0 of AZD1222 vaccination. The receptors here all came from an adult in good health.

The V and J genes are TRBV7-9 and TRBJ1-1; 9 nucleotides align to TRBD1. This CDR3 is built from 13 residues. From germline, CDR1 is SEHNR and CDR2 FQNEAQ (reference sequence). V shed 3 bases and J 8 bases; nucleotides not matched to a gene: 4. The CDR3 coding sequence is TGTGCCAGCAGCTTTACAGGGGGCCCAGAAGCTTTCTTT. The encoded protein is CASSFTGGPEAFF.

This chain links TRBV19 with TRBJ2-1; 13 bases are shared with TRBD2. The V segment lost 6 bases and the J segment 9 bases; nucleotides outside the gene matches: 14. CDR3 length: 17 residues. Germline V gene data show CDR1 as LNHDA and CDR2 as SQIVND (reference sequence). CDR3 residues: CASSPGTSGTTNGEQFF. DNA of the CDR3: TGTGCCAGTAGCCCCGGGACTAGCGGGACGACTAACGGTGAGCAGTTCTTC.

CDR3 loop: CASGLNSGQAQSLHF. For the CDR3, the DNA is TGTGCTAGTGGTTTGAACTCCGGACAGGCCCAATCCCTCCACTTT. The chain is built from TRBV12-5 and TRBJ1-6; 7 positions match TRBD1. The CDR3 totals 15 residues. Germline trimming cut 2 bases from V and 14 bases from J; bases unmatched to any gene: 12. Germline CDR1 is LGHNT and CDR2 is FRNRAP.

The chain uses TRBV24-1 and TRBJ2-3; 7 bases fit TRBD1. V lost 5 bases and J lost 8; bases outside the gene matches: 3. Germline V gene lookup returns CDR1 KGHDR and CDR2 SFDVKD. The CDR3 covers 12 residues. CDR3 sequence reads: CATSGGQFTQYF. CDR3 coding DNA: TGTGCCACCAGTGGGGGACAGTTTACGCAGTATTTT.

This clone appeared a single time. The chain employs TRBV7-9 and TRBJ1-5; TRBD1 is a possible D gene (5 bases). This CDR3 is built from 13 residues. V lost 6 bases and J lost 2, with 8 bases in between. Germline V gene sequence: CDR1 SEHNR, CDR2 FQNEAQ (reference sequence). The CDR3 protein is CASRGQGNQPQHF. In DNA, the CDR3 is TGTGCCAGCAGGGGGCAGGGCAATCAGCCCCAGCATTTT.

The chain links TRBV30 to TRBJ2-1; TRBD2 aligns across 9 bases. Trimming removed 3 bases from V and 16 bases from J; junction bases left unmatched: 16. Germline V CDR1 and CDR2: GTSNPN, SVGIG (reference sequence). The CDR3 contains 14 residues. CDR3 coding DNA: TGTGCCTGGAGAACCGGAGTTGCGGGAGGGCCTCAATTCTTC. It yields the protein CAWRTGVAGGPQFF.

The gene calls are TRBV18 and TRBJ1-1; D unresolved. The CDR3 loop spans 15 amino acids. Per germline, CDR1 KGHSH and CDR2 LQKENI. V dropped 3 bases and J dropped 8 bases, with 19 bases sitting between them. CDR3 amino acids: CASSPNPVSATEAFF. The CDR3 region has the DNA TGTGCCAGCTCACCCAACCCTGTCTCTGCGACCGAAGCTTTCTTT.

This chain uses TRBV6-5 with TRBJ2-3; D possibly corresponds to TRBD1 (5 bases). The CDR3 totals 14 residues. Germline CDR1 and CDR2: MNHEY and SVGAGI. The V end lost 4 bases, the J end lost 11 bases, and 19 bases lay between the germline ends. CDR3 protein: CASSSDRPFRGQYF. CDR3 coding DNA: TGTGCCAGCAGTTCCGACCGTCCCTTTAGGGGGCAGTATTTT.

The chain is built from TRBV7-9 and TRBJ2-3; possibly TRBD2 for D (6 bases). Germline V gives CDR1 SEHNR, CDR2 FQNEAQ (reference sequence). Deletions cut 10 bases from V and 5 bases from J, with 22 bases between. The CDR3 contains 15 residues. The CDR3 sequence: CATAPAGGERDTQYF. CDR3 sequence (DNA): TGTGCCACCGCACCCGCGGGCGGGGAAAGAGATACGCAGTATTTT.

Concerning this clone: One end of the junction varies from germline; a read error may be responsible. The J gene is TRBJ2-7, the V gene TRBV6-5; D ambiguous. This CDR3 has 12 amino acids. Germline CDR1 and CDR2: MNHEY and SVGAGI. In nucleotides, the CDR3 is TGTGCCAGCAGGACGGAATCCTTTAATCAACATTTC. Translating it yields CASRTESFNQHF.

The rearrangement links TRBV2 to TRBJ2-1, with D possibly called TRBD1 or TRBD2 (5 bases each). V lost 5 bases and J 7 bases, leaving 15 bases between the germline ends. Germline V gene lookup returns CDR1 SNHLY and CDR2 FYNNEI. This CDR3 has 14 residues. This chain's CDR3 is CASSRAGSLNEQFF. The CDR3 bases are TGTGCCAGCAGTCGGGCAGGGAGTTTGAATGAGCAGTTCTTC.

The gene calls are TRBV28 and TRBJ1-4; 11 bases agree with TRBD1. This CDR3 is built from 18 residues. V lost 5 bases and J lost 4; bases outside the gene matches: 12. Germline V lookup: CDR1 MDHEN, CDR2 SYDVKM. The CDR3 region is CASSPVGTGGSINEKLFF. CDR3 DNA: TGTGCCAGCAGTCCAGTTGGGACAGGGGGTTCAATTAATGAAAAACTGTTTTTT.

The genes are TRBV28 and TRBJ2-7; D remains unclear. CDR1 MDHEN and CDR2 SYDVKM come from the germline V gene. V was pared by 6 bases and J by 13 bases, with 31 bases between. CDR3 size: 16 residues. CDR3 region: CASSYTGPRIRPDRYF. In DNA form, the CDR3 reads TGTGCCAGCAGCTATACGGGCCCAAGAATTAGGCCGGATCGTTACTTC. Looking up the rest from reference TRBV28 and TRBJ2-7 gives the full variable domain: DVKVTQSSRYLVKRTGEKVFLECVQDMDHENMFWYRQDPGLGLRLIYFSYDVKMKEKGDIPEGYSVSREKKERFSLILESASTNQTSMYLCASSYTGPRIRPDRYFGPGTRLTVT.

This rearrangement joins TRBV3-1 (or the pseudogene TRBV3-2) to TRBJ1-2; 7 bases align to TRBD1. The junction had 11 bases not matched to a gene; V was cut back by 7 bases and J by 0 bases. CDR1 and CDR2 (germline): LGHDT, YNNKEL (reference sequence). This CDR3 has 16 residues. The CDR3 reads CASTTTGQSPNYGYTF. The DNA of the CDR3 is TGTGCCAGCACCACCACGGGACAGTCTCCTAACTATGGCTACACCTTC.

The chain joins TRBV18 to TRBJ1-2; 8 positions agree with TRBD1. Germline V CDR1 and CDR2: KGHSH, LQKENI. With V trimmed by 3 bases and J by 7 bases, 1 base remained unmatched. The CDR3 runs 12 residues. In DNA, the CDR3 is TGTGCCAGCTCACCGGACAGGGTTGGCTACACCTTC. Translation gives CASSPDRVGYTF.

J is TRBJ1-4 and V is TRBV6-2 or TRBV6-3; D gene unclear. CDR1 MNHEY and CDR2 SVGEGT come from the germline V gene. The CDR3 spans 14 residues. Trimming shortened V by 4 bases and J by 3 bases, and 9 bases separated the two germline ends. The CDR3 loop is CASSSGRANEKLFF. CDR3 sequence (DNA): TGTGCCAGCAGTTCCGGGAGGGCTAATGAAAAACTGTTTTTT.

This clone was seen only a few times. This chain connects TRBV5-1 to TRBJ2-7; unclear D gene. The germline CDR1 and CDR2 sequences are SGHRS and YFSETQ. V was trimmed by 7 bases and J by 6 bases, leaving 20 bases between them. The CDR3 runs to 14 residues. CDR3 in amino acids: CASAIVTSRGEQYF. CDR3 in DNA: TGCGCCAGCGCCATAGTAACATCCCGAGGCGAGCAGTACTTC. The full variable domain, completed using reference TRBV5-1 and TRBJ2-7, is KAGVTQTPRYLIKTRGQQVTLSCSPISGHRSVSWYQQTPGQGLQFLFEYFSETQRNKGNFPGRFSGRQFSNSRSEMNVSTLELGDSALYLCASAIVTSRGEQYFGPGTRLTVT.

The chain couples TRBV9 to TRBJ2-7; D gene uncertain. This CDR3 spans 13 amino acids. V was trimmed by 0 bases and J by 4 bases, leaving 8 bases between them. Germline CDR1 and CDR2: SGDLS and YYNGEE. Here the CDR3 DNA reads TGTGCCAGCAGCGTAGCGTCAGAATACGAGCAGTACTTC. Amino acid sequence: CASSVASEYEQYF.

The chain combines TRBV7-2 with TRBJ1-2; D remains unclear. This CDR3 has 14 residues. CDR1 and CDR2 (germline): SGHTA, FQGNSA. V dropped 1 base and J dropped 1 base, with 7 bases sitting between them. The CDR3 reads CASSLEQNNYGYTF. DNA for the CDR3: TGTGCCAGCAGCTTAGAACAAAATAACTATGGCTACACCTTC.

The chain couples TRBV7-2 to TRBJ2-3; 9 nucleotides match TRBD1. With V trimmed by 4 bases and J by 3 bases, 8 bases remained unmatched. This CDR3 has 16 amino acids. Looked up from germline, CDR1 is SGHTA and CDR2 is FQGNSA. CDR3 DNA sequence: TGTGCCAGCAGCTCCAGGGGGACAGGGATGACAGATACGCAGTATTTT. It encodes CASSSRGTGMTDTQYF.

Comments on this clone: This CDR3 is also generated by other DNA sequences in the sample. This chain joins TRBV5-1 and TRBJ2-2; a possible D gene is TRBD2 (6 bases). Germline loops: CDR1 SGHRS, CDR2 YFSETQ. The CDR3 spans 14 residues. The V and J ends lost 0 bases and 4 bases respectively, with 7 bases between them. CDR3 nucleotide sequence: TGCGCCAGCAGCTTGGCCGGGGGCACCGGGGAGCTGTTTTTT. Translated, it gives CASSLAGGTGELFF.

This chain links TRBV7-2 with TRBJ2-5; D gene uncertain. From germline, CDR1 is SGHTA and CDR2 FQGNSA. This CDR3 has 13 amino acids. V was clipped by 1 base and J by 4 bases, with 7 bases between them. The CDR3 region has the DNA TGTGCCAGCAGCTTAGGACCCCTAGAGACCCAGTACTTC. As protein: CASSLGPLETQYF. Drawing the rest from reference TRBV7-2 and TRBJ2-5, the complete variable domain is GAGVSQSPSNKVTEKGKDVELRCDPISGHTALYWYRQSLGQGLEFLIYFQGNSAPDKSGLPSDRFSAERTGGSVSTLTIQRTQQEDSAVYLCASSLGPLETQYFGPGTRLLVL.